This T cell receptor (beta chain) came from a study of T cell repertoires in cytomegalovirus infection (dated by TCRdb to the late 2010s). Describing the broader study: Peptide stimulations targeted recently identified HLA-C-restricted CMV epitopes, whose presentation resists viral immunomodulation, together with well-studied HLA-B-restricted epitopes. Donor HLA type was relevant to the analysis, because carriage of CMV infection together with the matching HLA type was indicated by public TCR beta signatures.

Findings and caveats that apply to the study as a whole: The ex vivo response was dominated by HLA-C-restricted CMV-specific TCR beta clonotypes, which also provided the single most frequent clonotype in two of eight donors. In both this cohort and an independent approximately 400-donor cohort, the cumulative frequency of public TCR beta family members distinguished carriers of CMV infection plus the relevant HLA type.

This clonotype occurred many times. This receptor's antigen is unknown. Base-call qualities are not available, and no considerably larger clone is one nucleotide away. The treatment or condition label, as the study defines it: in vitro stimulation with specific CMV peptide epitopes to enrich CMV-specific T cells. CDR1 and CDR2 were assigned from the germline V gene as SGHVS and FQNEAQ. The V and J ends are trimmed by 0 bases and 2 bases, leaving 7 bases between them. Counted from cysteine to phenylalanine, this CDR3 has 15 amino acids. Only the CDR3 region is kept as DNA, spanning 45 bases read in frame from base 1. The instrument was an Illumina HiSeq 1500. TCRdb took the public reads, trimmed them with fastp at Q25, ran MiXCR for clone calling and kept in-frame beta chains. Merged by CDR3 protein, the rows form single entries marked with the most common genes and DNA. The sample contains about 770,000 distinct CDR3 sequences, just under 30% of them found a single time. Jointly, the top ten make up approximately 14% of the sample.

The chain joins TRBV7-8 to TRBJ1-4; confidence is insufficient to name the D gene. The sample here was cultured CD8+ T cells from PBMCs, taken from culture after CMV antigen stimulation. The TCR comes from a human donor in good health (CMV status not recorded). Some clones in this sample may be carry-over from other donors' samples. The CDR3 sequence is CASSLAPGTNEKLFF. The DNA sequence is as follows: TGTGCCAGCAGCTTAGCTCCAGGCACTAATGAAAAACTGTTTTTT.